Below, one T cell receptor (beta chain) is given with its context. This record belongs to a study of blood T cell repertoires in COVID-19. In the study overall: Donors of Cohort 3 who recovered were those that had two negative PCRs, clearance, or symptom resolution. T cells, B-cell-depleted T cells, or PBMCs supplied cDNA or gDNA.

Original analysis: Estimation of nucleated cell counts was performed using reference gene primer amplification. The assay was immunoSEQ multiplex PCR, and TCRdb's table has in-frame clones only and misses some. V, J and clone size were drawn from that table, and D and trimming were deduced from the DNA. This table holds more than 200,000 clones, roughly 91% found once. The study assigned cohorts using participant-reported clinical history. The V and J ends lost 0 bases and 2 bases, in that order; junction bases with no gene match: 5. CDR1 is SGHDT, CDR2 YYEEEE, per germline. This CDR3 contains 16 residues.

The clonotype comes from a man aged 25 to 45 in a cohort exposed to, infected with or recovered from COVID-19 (not recorded which). The J gene is TRBJ1-1, the V gene TRBV5-6; 9 nucleotides line up with TRBD1. The sequenced sample consisted of PBMCs or T cells enriched from blood (not recorded which). The CDR3 loop reads CASSLDRGPLNTEAFF. The CDR3 region has the DNA TGTGCCAGCAGCTTGGACAGGGGGCCCCTAAACACTGAAGCTTTCTTT.